The 17 T cell receptor beta chains given below trace back to one sample, sequenced in a study of cytomegalovirus exposure and HLA in healthy donors. Vbeta (60) and Jbeta (13) primers were used in the PCR. The data were produced by immunoSEQ multiplex PCR, yet TCRdb's version contains in-frame clones alone and is incomplete. The sample records 200,000 to 250,000 clones, roughly 79% being singletons. The specimen was PBMCs. The receptors were sampled from a woman in her 40s in good health and CMV-seronegative.

The chain carries TRBV5-6 and TRBJ2-5; D ambiguous. The assigned J gene may be wrong: the sequence end matches TRBJ2-7 better. Germline loops: CDR1 SGHDT, CDR2 YYEEEE. The CDR3 spans 12 residues. The CDR3 is CASSLGLDEQYF. The CDR3 DNA follows: TGTGCCAGCAGCTTGGGTCTAGACGAGCAGTACTTC.

The rearrangement links TRBV30 to TRBJ1-6, with 8 nucleotides matching TRBD1. This CDR3 region has 17 residues. CDR1 and CDR2 from the germline V gene are GTSNPN and SVGIG (reference sequence). The trim removed 2 bases at V and 1 base at J, leaving 7 bases unmatched. The CDR3 reads CAWSIHRGTSYNSPLHF. For the CDR3, the DNA is TGTGCCTGGAGTATCCACAGGGGGACATCCTATAATTCACCCCTCCACTTT.

This clone has just a few counts. The chain has TRBV5-1 and TRBJ1-2; 7 nucleotides align to TRBD1. The germline gives CDR1 SGHRS, CDR2 YFSETQ. V lost 2 bases, J lost 3 bases, and 4 bases stayed unmatched. The CDR3 extends over 14 amino acids. The CDR3 nucleotides are TGCGCCAGCAGCTTTGAGGGGGCGGACTATGGCTACACCTTC. Translating it yields CASSFEGADYGYTF.

The chain couples TRBV29-1 to TRBJ2-3; 12 positions agree with TRBD2. The V gene end was trimmed by 0 bases and the J gene end by 5 bases; junction bases not matched to a gene: 6. The CDR3 extends over 16 amino acids. Germline values: CDR1 SQVTM, CDR2 ANQGSEA. The CDR3 bases are TGCAGCGTTGAAGAACGAGGGACTAGCGGGCTAGATACGCAGTATTTT. It codes for CSVEERGTSGLDTQYF.

J is TRBJ2-3 and V is TRBV28, with 9 nucleotides matching TRBD1. Trimming cost V 9 bases and J 4 bases; bases outside gene matches: 14. In germline, CDR1 is MDHEN, CDR2 SYDVKM. This CDR3 has 16 residues. CDR3 sequence (DNA): TGTGCCAGTAGAGGCCCGGGACAGGGTTCCCCAGATACGCAGTATTTT. This sequence encodes CASRGPGQGSPDTQYF.

The chain joins TRBV5-1 to TRBJ2-5; D not resolved. The CDR3 runs to 14 residues. The ends were cut back, 4 bases at V and 2 bases at J, with 12 bases in the middle. In germline, CDR1 is SGHRS, CDR2 YFSETQ. In DNA form, the CDR3 reads TGCGCCAGCAGCCCGAAACGGAGACAAGAGACCCAGTACTTC. Its translation is CASSPKRRQETQYF.

This sequence joins TRBV27 and TRBJ2-5, with a possible D match to TRBD2 (6 bases). V gave up 6 bases and J gave up 5 bases, with 19 bases separating them. This CDR3 region has 15 residues. Germline-derived CDR1 and CDR2 are MNHEY and SMNVEV (reference sequence). The CDR3 reads CASRPEGGLLETQYF. CDR3 in DNA: TGTGCCAGCAGACCGGAAGGAGGGCTTTTGGAGACCCAGTACTTC.

The count of this clone is one. The V and J genes are TRBV29-1 and TRBJ2-7, with 8 bases identical to TRBD1. The CDR3 covers 15 residues. Germline CDR1 reads SQVTM; CDR2 reads ANQGSEA. V lost 2 bases, J lost 5 bases, and 11 bases stayed unmatched. The CDR3 loop reads CSVELDGTGVNEQYF. Written as DNA, the CDR3 is TGCAGCGTTGAATTGGACGGGACAGGCGTAAACGAGCAGTACTTC.

This CDR3 reads CASTPTPIARQPQHF. In DNA, the CDR3 is TGTGCCAGCACACCCACCCCGATAGCCCGGCAGCCCCAGCATTTT. The J gene is TRBJ1-5, the V gene TRBV2; D is undetermined. The CDR3 runs to 15 residues. Trimming left V 7 bases short and J 7 bases short, with 20 bases between. Germline lookup yields CDR1 SNHLY and CDR2 FYNNEI. Together with reference TRBV2 and TRBJ1-5, the CDR3 gives the full variable domain: EPEVTQTPSHQVTQMGQEVILRCVPISNHLYFYWYRQILGQKVEFLVSFYNNEISEKSEIFDDQFSVERPDGSNFTLKIRSTKLEDSAMYFCASTPTPIARQPQHFGDGTRLSIL.

The chain links TRBV28 to TRBJ1-2; 9 bases line up with TRBD1. The CDR3 has 15 residues. Trimming removed 5 bases from V and 7 bases from J; junction bases left unmatched: 11. CDR1 and CDR2 (germline): MDHEN, SYDVKM. CDR3 in DNA: TGTGCCAGCAGTAGAGGGGACAGGGTAAAGGTTGGCTACACCTTC. Translating gives CASSRGDRVKVGYTF.

V and J are TRBV19 and TRBJ1-1; 9 bases align to TRBD1. Germline V gene data show CDR1 as LNHDA and CDR2 as SQIVND (reference sequence). The ends lost 6 bases at V and 4 bases at J; junction bases unmatched: 3. The CDR3 totals 13 residues. The CDR3 here is CASRGQGTTEAFF. In DNA, the CDR3 is TGTGCCAGTAGAGGACAGGGGACCACTGAAGCTTTCTTT.

V usage is TRBV7-2 and J usage is TRBJ1-3; D is ambiguous. Trimming left V 2 bases short and J 0 bases short, with 11 bases between. This CDR3 spans 16 amino acids. Germline-derived CDR1 and CDR2 are SGHTA and FQGNSA. The CDR3 region is CASSLHTLLSGNTIYF. The CDR3 DNA reads TGTGCCAGCAGCTTACACACCCTTCTCTCTGGAAACACCATATATTTT.

The genes are TRBV25-1 and TRBJ2-5; D is undetermined. The CDR3 length is 16 residues. Germline V gene lookup returns CDR1 MGHDK and CDR2 SYGVNS. The germline V and J ends were trimmed by 4 bases and 3 bases, with 18 bases remaining between them. CDR3 amino acids: CASSAYRSQMEETQYF. The CDR3 DNA is TGTGCCAGCAGTGCATATCGGAGCCAGATGGAAGAGACCCAGTACTTC.

This chain joins TRBV7-9 and TRBJ2-3, with a possible D match to TRBD2 (5 bases). Germline-derived CDR1 and CDR2 are SEHNR and FQNEAQ (reference sequence). The CDR3 extends over 18 amino acids. V was shortened by 5 bases and J by 1 base, with 22 bases between the two germline ends. As DNA, the CDR3 is TGTGCCAGCAGCCCCTCCCCCCGGGCCCCGCGGGGCACAGATACGCAGTATTTT. It specifies CASSPSPRAPRGTDTQYF.

The chain is built from TRBV7-2 and TRBJ2-1; 8 bases line up with TRBD1. After removal of 5 bases from V and 7 bases from J, the junction contained 7 bases not matched to a gene. This CDR3 comprises 14 residues. The V gene's germline CDR1 is SGHTA and CDR2 FQGNSA. The CDR3 loop is CASSPRTGLNEQFF. The CDR3 DNA reads TGTGCCAGCAGCCCCCGGACAGGGCTAAATGAGCAGTTCTTC.

This chain joins TRBV14 and TRBJ1-2; D uncertain. Per germline, CDR1 SGHDN and CDR2 FVKESK. V lost 2 bases and J 6 bases, leaving 10 bases between the germline ends. This CDR3 contains 13 residues. Written as DNA, the CDR3 is TGTGCCAGCAGCCAAAGTTGGGGAGATGGCTACACCTTC. Translating gives CASSQSWGDGYTF.

The table lists this clone with many counts. J is TRBJ1-4 and V is TRBV6-1; TRBD1 matches at 8 bases. The CDR3 spans 17 residues. The trim removed 1 base at V and 5 bases at J, leaving 9 bases unmatched. Germline CDR1 reads MNHNS; CDR2 reads SASEGT. CDR3 bases: TGTGCCAGCAGTGAAGTTTTAGGACAGGGTGGGAATGAAAAACTGTTTTTT. Protein sequence: CASSEVLGQGGNEKLFF.